This T cell receptor beta chain was identified in a study of blood T cell repertoires in COVID-19. Study background: COVID-19 samples collected from the United States, Italy and Spain covered acute and convalescent phases. From T cells, B-cell-depleted T cells, or PBMCs came the material, which was cDNA or gDNA.

In the original processing: Reference gene primers were amplified, and this amplification served to estimate nucleated cell counts. Clones were read by immunoSEQ multiplex PCR, and TCRdb kept only the in-frame ones, dropping some. V, J and clone size are those of that table, while D and trimming were read from the DNA. This sample has over 150,000 clones, with more than 75% found just once. Germline V CDR1 and CDR2: SGDLS, YYNGEE. V lost 4 bases, J lost 0 bases, and 15 bases lay in between. The CDR3 loop spans 16 amino acids. The genes are TRBV9 and TRBJ2-3; weak D call: TRBD1 (5 bases). Sequencing was performed on peripheral blood. The receptor's source is a man in his late teens or twenties with acute or convalescent COVID-19. The CDR3 is CASSSPTAISTDTQYF. In DNA form, the CDR3 reads TGTGCCAGCAGCTCACCGACAGCAATTAGCACAGATACGCAGTATTTT.